This T cell receptor (beta chain) was found in a study of regulatory T cells in long-lasting Graves disease. The authors built TCR beta libraries using iRepertoire HTBI primers and Arm-PCR of CDR3 regions. Original methodology: Overall, samples carried 60 to 65 TRBV and 15 or so TRBJ segments. TCRdb reprocessed the multiplex PCR reads with MiXCR, giving one entry per CDR3 protein. The V and J calls reflect TCRdb's pipeline rather than the authors' work. The sample includes roughly 400,000 distinct CDR3 sequences, around 20% of them seen just once. This CDR3 region has 13 residues. Germline-derived CDR1 and CDR2 are SQVTM and ANQGSEA. Trimming shortened V by 1 base and J by 0 bases, and 6 bases separated the two germline ends. Regarding time point: persistent/refractory GD, antithyroid drugs over 5 years with positive TRAb. From PBMCs, RNA was extracted and then used to make the TCR library.

The V call is TRBV29-1, the J call TRBJ1-1, with D uncertain. The specimen was peripheral blood mononuclear cells (PBMCs), collected when the disease was refractory, from a patient treated with antithyroid drugs. The TCR originated in a female donor with Graves disease. The CDR3: CSVEGSMNTEAFF. In nucleotides, the CDR3 is TGCAGCGTTGAAGGCAGCATGAACACTGAAGCTTTCTTT. Filled out from reference TRBV29-1 and TRBJ1-1, the complete variable domain reads SAVISQKPSRDICQRGTSLTIQCQVDSQVTMMFWYRQQPGQSLTLIATANQGSEATYESGFVIDKFPISRPNLTFSTLTVSNMSPEDSSIYLCSVEGSMNTEAFFGQGTRLTVV.